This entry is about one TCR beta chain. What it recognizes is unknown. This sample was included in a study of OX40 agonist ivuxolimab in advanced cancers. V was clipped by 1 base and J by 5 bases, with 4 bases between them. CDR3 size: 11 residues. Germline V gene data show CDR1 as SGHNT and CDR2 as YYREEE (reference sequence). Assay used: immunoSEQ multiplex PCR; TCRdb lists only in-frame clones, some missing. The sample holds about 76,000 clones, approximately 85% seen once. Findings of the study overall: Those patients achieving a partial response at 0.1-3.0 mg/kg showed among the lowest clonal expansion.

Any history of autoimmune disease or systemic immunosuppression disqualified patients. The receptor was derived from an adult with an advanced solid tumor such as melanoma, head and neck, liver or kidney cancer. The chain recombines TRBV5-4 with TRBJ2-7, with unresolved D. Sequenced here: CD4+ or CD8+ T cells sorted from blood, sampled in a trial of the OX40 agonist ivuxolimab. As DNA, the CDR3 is TGTGCCAGCAGCTTGTACCACGAGCAGTACTTC. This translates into CASSLYHEQYF.